The sequence of this T cell receptor (beta chain) was determined in a study of beta chain features in type 1 diabetes. On this clone: Its target is not known.

Of the isolated RNA, all was reverse transcribed, and so the sequenced material was expressed TCRB transcripts. Profiling relied on immunoSEQ multiplex PCR, and the TCRdb table lists in-frame clones only, not all of them. The data hold roughly 450,000 clones, with approximately 15% observed a single time. Trimming removed 7 bases at V and 3 bases at J, with 19 bases between. Germline V CDR1 and CDR2: SGHTA, FQGNSA. This CDR3 is built from 16 residues. Study-level results: The study notes PCR might favor shorter templates equally in patients and controls. Sequencing from cDNA could over-represent high-TCR-expressing cells. Among type 1 diabetes patients, VDJ junctions had fewer insertions and more deletions. Shortening that was moderate but significant affected the TCRB CDR3s of Type 1 diabetes patients in all four CD4+ subsets.

This chain links TRBV7-2 with TRBJ2-1, with D perhaps TRBD2 (6 bases). Sample: naive CD4+ T cells from blood. This receptor was identified in a man aged 30 to 39 in good health. CDR3 protein: CASTPPGAGSYNEQFF. For the CDR3, the DNA is TGTGCCAGCACCCCCCCTGGGGCGGGAAGCTACAATGAGCAGTTCTTC. Drawing the rest from reference TRBV7-2 and TRBJ2-1, the complete variable domain is GAGVSQSPSNKVTEKGKDVELRCDPISGHTALYWYRQSLGQGLEFLIYFQGNSAPDKSGLPSDRFSAERTGGSVSTLTIQRTQQEDSAVYLCASTPPGAGSYNEQFFGPGTRLTVL.